Each of the 32 T cell receptor beta chains below was sequenced from the same sample in a study of HIV-infected patients and healthy controls. TCRdb analysed the 5' RACE reads with MiXCR anew, one entry per CDR3 protein. This table has roughly 20,000 distinct CDR3 sequences, around 17% appearing once. What was sequenced was CD8+ T cells from blood. The receptor set was obtained from a human donor in good health.

This clonotype was picked up a small number of times. The V call is TRBV21-1, the J call TRBJ2-2. TRBV21-1 is termed a pseudogene. This CDR3 contains 16 residues. The CDR3 nucleotides read TGTGCCAGCAGCTACAGCCCGACACTGAACACCGGGGAGCTGTTTTTT. It translates to CASSYSPTLNTGELFF.

This clonotype occurred many times. The chain employs TRBV7-9 and TRBJ2-7, with no clear D. In germline, CDR1 is SEHNR, CDR2 FQNEAQ (reference sequence). The CDR3 is 14 residues long. V was trimmed by 3 bases and J by 0 bases, leaving 9 bases between them. The CDR3 loop reads CASSFPDLSYEQYF. CDR3 DNA: TGTGCCAGCAGCTTCCCCGACCTCTCCTACGAGCAGTACTTC.

This clonotype was recorded at least ten times. This chain uses TRBV4-3 with TRBJ2-1, with 12 bases matching TRBD2. The CDR3 is 17 residues long. V was clipped by 8 bases and J by 7 bases; unmatched bases: 15. Germline CDR1 is LGHNA and CDR2 is YSLEER. The CDR3 DNA is TGCGCCAGCGGGAAACTAGCGGGAGGTGGTAGGGAAAATGAGCAGTTCTTC. This encodes CASGKLAGGGRENEQFF.

The chain combines TRBV11-2 with TRBJ1-4; D is ambiguous. Germline V lookup: CDR1 SGHAT, CDR2 FQNNGV. The CDR3 covers 15 residues. V was clipped by 8 bases and J by 4 bases, with 17 bases between them. CDR3 residues: CASSRTPSYNEKLFF. The CDR3 DNA sequence: TGTGCCAGCTCCAGAACCCCATCCTATAATGAAAAACTGTTTTTT. The full variable domain, its missing parts supplied by reference TRBV11-2 and TRBJ1-4, is EAGVAQSPRYKIIEKRQSVAFWCNPISGHATLYWYQQILGQGPKLLIQFQNNGVVDDSQLPKDRFSAERLKGVDSTLKIQPAKLEDSAVYLCASSRTPSYNEKLFFGSGTQLSVL.

V gene TRBV30 combines with J gene TRBJ2-6; D not resolved. Germline values: CDR1 GTSNPN, CDR2 SVGIG (reference sequence). This CDR3 contains 18 residues. V shed 0 bases and J shed 0 bases, with 15 bases lying between them. DNA of the CDR3: TGTGCCTGGAGTGTACAACACAGACCATTCTCTGGGGCCAACGTCCTGACTTTC. Its translation: CAWSVQHRPFSGANVLTF.

This clonotype was detected ten times or more. V is TRBV20-1 and J is TRBJ1-1; 9 bases align to TRBD1. J was trimmed by 6 bases and V by 6 bases; bases with no gene match: 11. This CDR3 spans 14 amino acids. Germline CDR1 DFQATT, CDR2 SNEGSKA (reference sequence). This CDR3 is CSARWTGDPPEAFF. The CDR3 DNA sequence: TGCAGTGCACGCTGGACAGGGGATCCCCCTGAAGCTTTCTTT.

In its sample, this clonotype is medium-sized. The rearrangement joins TRBV28 to TRBJ2-7; 10 nucleotides line up with TRBD2. The J segment lost 4 bases and the V segment lost 7 bases, leaving 7 bases of the junction unmatched. The germline V gene encodes CDR1 MDHEN and CDR2 SYDVKM. The CDR3 covers 14 residues. CDR3 DNA: TGTGCCAGCACCGAACTAGCGGGACAGTACGAGCAGTACTTC. Residues: CASTELAGQYEQYF.

V is TRBV12-3 or TRBV12-4 and J is TRBJ2-3; 9 nucleotides match TRBD2. With 1 base clipped from V and 0 bases from J, the junction kept 5 bases outside the gene matches. CDR3 length: 17 amino acids. This CDR3 is CASSLGGLAGSTDTQYF. The CDR3 coding sequence is TGTGCCAGCAGTTTAGGTGGGCTAGCGGGGAGCACAGATACGCAGTATTTT.

This clonotype has just a few counts. V gene TRBV19 combines with J gene TRBJ2-6; D might be TRBD1 or TRBD2, each matching 5 bases. This CDR3 region has 17 residues. Trimming took 5 bases from V and 0 from J, leaving 14 bases between them. The germline gives CDR1 LNHDA, CDR2 SQIVND (reference sequence). In DNA form, the CDR3 reads TGTGCCAGTAGTGGAGGCAGGGCTCGCTCTGGGGCCAACGTCCTGACTTTC. This gives the protein CASSGGRARSGANVLTF. Full variable domain (remainder filled in from reference TRBV19 and TRBJ2-6): DGGITQSPKYLFRKEGQNVTLSCEQNLNHDAMYWYRQDPGQGLRLIYYSQIVNDFQKGDIAEGYSVSREKKESFPLTVTSAQKNPTAFYLCASSGGRARSGANVLTFGAGSRLTVL.

This clonotype occurred many times. The chain couples TRBV24-1 to TRBJ2-5; D is unresolved. Trimming stripped 9 bases from V and 1 base from J, with 20 bases between. The CDR3 is 16 residues long. Germline V gives CDR1 KGHDR, CDR2 SFDVKD. The CDR3 sequence is CATAAGGTRIQETQYF. CDR3 bases: TGTGCCACCGCCGCCGGCGGTACTCGCATCCAAGAGACCCAGTACTTC.

There are a few counts of this clonotype. V and J are TRBV27 and TRBJ1-2, with D unresolved. Deletions cut 8 bases from V and 8 bases from J, with 15 bases between. CDR3 length equals 12 residues. Looked up from germline, CDR1 is MNHEY and CDR2 is SMNVEV (reference sequence). Here the CDR3 reads CASHTPLVGYTF. As DNA, the CDR3 is TGTGCCAGCCACACCCCACTCGTCGGCTACACCTTC.

The J gene is TRBJ1-1, the V gene TRBV23-1, with D unresolved. TRBV23-1 counts as an open reading frame of uncertain function. The CDR3 length is 14 residues. V shed 4 bases and J shed 3 bases, with 12 bases lying between them. The CDR3 region is CASSLLEGDTEAFF. CDR3 in DNA: TGCGCCAGCAGTCTCCTGGAGGGTGACACTGAAGCTTTCTTT.

The chain combines TRBV24-1 with TRBJ1-5; no definite D call. The CDR3 spans 11 residues. CDR1 and CDR2 (germline): KGHDR, SFDVKD. V lost 3 bases and J 4 bases, leaving 0 bases between the germline ends. Here the CDR3 reads CATSDNQPQHF. In DNA form, the CDR3 reads TGTGCCACCAGTGATAATCAGCCCCAGCATTTT.

This clonotype has a count of ten or more. The rearrangement joins TRBV14 to TRBJ1-2, with TRBD1 matching over 8 bases. This CDR3 region has 13 residues. Trimming took 4 bases from V and 8 from J; bases not matched to a gene: 6. CDR1 and CDR2 (germline): SGHDN, FVKESK. The CDR3 DNA follows: TGTGCCAGCAGCCCAGGGGGCACTGCCGGCTACACCTTC. This encodes CASSPGGTAGYTF.

This clonotype was detected only a few times. The chain uses TRBV12-3 or TRBV12-4 and TRBJ2-5; 10 positions agree with TRBD1. This CDR3 spans 13 amino acids. After removal of 8 bases from V and 5 bases from J, the junction contained 5 bases not matched to a gene. The CDR3 protein is CASGTGVRETQYF. The CDR3 nucleotides read TGTGCCAGCGGGACAGGGGTGCGCGAGACCCAGTACTTC.

This clonotype occurred many times. V is TRBV15 and J is TRBJ1-2, with D possibly matching TRBD1 (6 bases). Germline V gene lookup returns CDR1 LNHNV and CDR2 YYDKDF (reference sequence). V dropped 3 bases and J dropped 7 bases, with 12 bases sitting between them. The CDR3 extends over 13 amino acids. DNA of the CDR3: TGTGCCACCAGCAGGGGCAAGACAGGTGGCTACACCTTC. Protein sequence: CATSRGKTGGYTF.

The sample holds many counts of this clonotype. The rearrangement joins TRBV7-2 to TRBJ2-7, with D possibly matching TRBD2 (5 bases). V was pared by 1 base and J by 2 bases, with 12 bases between. CDR3 length: 15 residues. Germline CDR1 is SGHTA and CDR2 is FQGNSA. CDR3 nucleotide sequence: TGTGCCAGCAGCTTAGTTGGGTTGGAGGCCTACGAGCAGTACTTC. Translation gives CASSLVGLEAYEQYF.

This clonotype has more than one count but fewer than ten. The chain recombines TRBV29-1 with TRBJ2-1, with 9 bases that match TRBD2. There are 15 residues in the CDR3. V was clipped by 6 bases and J by 5 bases; unmatched bases: 11. CDR1 SQVTM and CDR2 ANQGSEA come from the germline V gene. CDR3 sequence reads: CSVTRGGALDNEQFF. The CDR3 bases are TGCAGCGTCACACGCGGGGGGGCCTTAGACAATGAGCAGTTCTTC.

This clonotype was counted ten times or more. The gene calls are TRBV29-1 and TRBJ2-5, with TRBD1 matching over 10 bases. The J segment lost 4 bases and the V segment lost 2 bases, leaving 7 bases of the junction unmatched. CDR1 and CDR2 from the germline V gene are SQVTM and ANQGSEA. The CDR3 loop spans 15 amino acids. The DNA for the CDR3 is TGCAGCGTTGAACCAGACAGGGGGCGAGGAGAGACCCAGTACTTC. Translated, it gives CSVEPDRGRGETQYF.

CDR3 protein: CAINPDNQFEQYF. Written as DNA, the CDR3 is TGTGCCATCAACCCGGACAACCAGTTTGAGCAGTACTTC. V and J are TRBV10-3 and TRBJ2-7; TRBD1 might be the D (5 bases). Germline CDR1 and CDR2: ENHRY and SYGVKD. Trimming took off 7 bases at V and 7 bases at J, with 17 bases between the two ends. The CDR3 runs to 13 residues.

Points on this clonotype: This sequence may be a read error, since a much larger clone differs from it by one base. The chain couples TRBV6-5 to TRBJ1-1; 10 nucleotides match TRBD1. Germline lookup yields CDR1 MNHEY and CDR2 SVGAGI. This CDR3 has 17 residues. Losses at the gene ends were 6 bases for V and 9 bases for J; bases not matched to a gene: 19. The CDR3 spells CASSTLTAGTGDTKAFF. CDR3 sequence (DNA): TGTGCCAGCAGCACACTTACCGCCGGGACAGGGGATACTAAAGCTTTCTTT.

This clonotype has ten or more counts. V usage is TRBV4-3 and J usage is TRBJ2-7; D possibly uses TRBD1 or TRBD2 (5 bases each). The CDR3 consists of 15 residues. The V end was cut by 0 bases, the J end by 4 bases, with 13 bases between. Germline V CDR1 and CDR2: LGHNA, YSLEER. Written as DNA, the CDR3 is TGCGCCAGCAGCCAAGATCGCCCCGGGGCTTACGAGCAGTACTTC. It encodes CASSQDRPGAYEQYF.

This clonotype was detected ten times or more. The chain carries TRBV20-1 and TRBJ2-7; 7 bases fit TRBD2. Trimming at V came to 1 base and at J to 5 bases, leaving 5 bases not matched to a gene. Per the germline V gene, CDR1 is DFQATT and CDR2 is SNEGSKA (reference sequence). This CDR3 contains 13 residues. As DNA, the CDR3 is TGCAGTGCTAGAGTGGGAGGGGCCCACGAGCAGTACTTC. This gives the protein CSARVGGAHEQYF.

This clonotype showed up just a few times. This chain uses TRBV20-1 with TRBJ2-4; D unclear. Trimming pared 0 bases from V and 0 bases from J, leaving 15 bases between. The germline gives CDR1 DFQATT, CDR2 SNEGSKA (reference sequence). There are 17 residues in the CDR3. The CDR3 spells CSARDKWLYLAKNIQYF. DNA for the CDR3: TGCAGTGCTAGAGATAAGTGGCTCTATCTAGCCAAAAACATTCAGTACTTC.

This clonotype was picked up many times. The rearrangement uses TRBV14 and TRBJ2-7; D is uncertain. V lost 4 bases and J lost 2, with 12 bases in between. The CDR3 has 14 amino acids. The V gene's germline CDR1 is SGHDN and CDR2 FVKESK. This CDR3 reads CASSPRVQPYEQYF. CDR3 sequence (DNA): TGTGCCAGCAGCCCCCGGGTGCAGCCCTACGAGCAGTACTTC.

Within the sample, this clonotype is medium-sized (0.01 to 0.1%). The chain carries TRBV7-3 and TRBJ1-1; maybe TRBD1 (6 bases). V gave up 2 bases and J gave up 3 bases, with 7 bases separating them. The germline V gene has CDR1 SGHTA and CDR2 FQGTGA. The CDR3 spans 13 residues. Written as DNA, the CDR3 is TGTGCCAGCAGCTTAGGACAGCACACTGAAGCTTTCTTT. Amino acids: CASSLGQHTEAFF.

This clonotype was observed a few times. DNA for the CDR3: TGCGCCAGCAGCCAAGATTTCGGGACTCGCTATGGCTACACCTTC. Protein: CASSQDFGTRYGYTF. The chain employs TRBV4-3 and TRBJ1-2; a possible D gene is TRBD1 (5 bases). The CDR3 contains 15 residues. Germline CDR1 and CDR2: LGHNA and YSLEER. V was trimmed by 0 bases and J by 4 bases, leaving 12 bases between them.

This clonotype is categorized as medium-sized (0.01 to 0.1%). The chain recombines TRBV12-3 or TRBV12-4 with TRBJ1-1; possible D gene TRBD1, 6 bases. The CDR3 loop spans 17 amino acids. The germline V and J ends were trimmed by 3 bases and 3 bases, with 20 bases remaining between them. CDR3 protein: CASSFNRGGLGYTEAFF. Here the CDR3 DNA reads TGTGCCAGCAGTTTCAATAGGGGGGGGTTGGGGTACACTGAAGCTTTCTTT.

This clonotype was observed a few times. As DNA, the CDR3 is TGTGCCAGCAACCACGGGACTAGCGGGAGGGCTACGCAGTATTTT. It codes for CASNHGTSGRATQYF. The V call is TRBV13, the J call TRBJ2-3, with TRBD2 identical over 16 bases. The CDR3 runs 15 residues. The germline V gene has CDR1 PRHDT and CDR2 FYEKMQ (reference sequence). The trim removed 7 bases at V and 8 bases at J, leaving 6 bases unmatched.

This clonotype has ten or more counts. The rearrangement joins TRBV7-9 to TRBJ1-1, with D unclear. With 2 bases removed from V and 0 bases from J, the gap between germline ends came to 7 bases. Germline V gene sequence: CDR1 SEHNR, CDR2 FQNEAQ (reference sequence). This CDR3 spans 14 amino acids. The CDR3 nucleotides are TGTGCCAGCAGCTTAATTAGCCTGAACACTGAAGCTTTCTTT. It is translated as CASSLISLNTEAFF. Looking up the rest from reference TRBV7-9 and TRBJ1-1 gives the full variable domain: DTGVSQNPRHKITKRGQNVTFRCDPISEHNRLYWYRQTLGQGPEFLTYFQNEAQLEKSRLLSDRFSAERPKGSFSTLEIQRTEQGDSAMYLCASSLISLNTEAFFGQGTRLTVV.

This clonotype was detected ten times or more. The J gene is TRBJ2-2, the V gene TRBV6-2 or TRBV6-3, with D tentatively TRBD2 (6 bases). The CDR3 totals 15 residues. The V end was cut by 2 bases, the J end by 5 bases, with 12 bases between. Germline CDR1 and CDR2: MNHEY and SVGEGT. CDR3 in amino acids: CASSYAGGATGELFF. In DNA form, the CDR3 reads TGTGCCAGCAGTTACGCAGGAGGGGCGACCGGGGAGCTGTTTTTT.

The chain couples TRBV5-1 to TRBJ2-5; D gene uncertain. The germline V gene has CDR1 SGHRS and CDR2 YFSETQ. The CDR3 runs 14 residues. V lost 1 base to trimming and J lost 2 bases, with 9 bases between them. The CDR3 protein is CASSLSASQETQYF. CDR3 sequence (DNA): TGCGCCAGCAGCTTGTCGGCATCACAAGAGACCCAGTACTTC.